Listed below are T cell receptor beta chains from one sample, sequenced in a study of cytomegalovirus exposure and HLA in healthy donors. Clones were sequenced by immunoSEQ multiplex PCR, and TCRdb holds only the in-frame ones, with some missing. This table has about 83,000 clones, around 96% appearing once. Sequencing input: PBMCs. The receptor set was obtained from a woman aged 18-29 years in good health and CMV-seronegative. The CDR3 runs from the conserved cysteine through the conserved F or W. The D gene is left open where the match is weak. A row's size may be missing; if present it is once, few, many or a size class.

v_gene: TRBV28
len: 16
j_gene: TRBJ2-3
d_gene: TRBD2
abundance: once
CDR3nt: TGTGCCAGCAGGGAGGGACTAGCGGGGATCACAGATACGCAGTATTTT
CDR3aa: CASREGLAGITDTQYF

v_gene: TRBV27
len: 15
j_gene: TRBJ1-5
d_gene: TRBD1
abundance: -
CDR3nt: TGTGCCATCAAGTCACAGGGGGCGAACAATCAGCCCCAGCATTTT
CDR3aa: CAIKSQGANNQPQHF

v_gene: TRBV27
len: 14
j_gene: TRBJ2-3
d_gene: -
abundance: -
CDR3nt: TGTGCCAGCAGTCCTGGGACTAGCACAGATACGCAGTATTTT
CDR3aa: CASSPGTSTDTQYF

v_gene: TRBV2
len: 14
j_gene: TRBJ2-7
d_gene: -
abundance: -
CDR3nt: TGTGCCAGCAGGGTCCGGGACACTTCCTACGAGCAGTACTTC
CDR3aa: CASRVRDTSYEQYF

v_gene: TRBV6-6
len: 16
j_gene: TRBJ1-6
d_gene: -
abundance: few
CDR3nt: TGTGCCAGCAGTCCCCGTCTGGTCCCTAAGCCTTCACCCCTCCACTTT
CDR3aa: CASSPRLVPKPSPLHF

v_gene: TRBV5-6
len: 15
j_gene: TRBJ2-7
d_gene: TRBD1
abundance: -
CDR3nt: TGTGCCAGCAGCGCCGGGACAGGGACCTCCTACGAGCAGTACTTC
CDR3aa: CASSAGTGTSYEQYF

v_gene: TRBV28
len: 15
j_gene: TRBJ1-2
d_gene: TRBD1
abundance: -
CDR3nt: TGTGCCAGCAGTTCACCGGGACAGGGGAATACTGGCTACACCTTC
CDR3aa: CASSSPGQGNTGYTF

v_gene: TRBV5-1
len: 14
j_gene: TRBJ2-4
d_gene: TRBD2
abundance: -
CDR3nt: TGCGCCAGCAGCTCAGCGGGGGCCGAAAACATTCAGTACTTC
CDR3aa: CASSSAGAENIQYF

v_gene: TRBV18
len: 17
j_gene: TRBJ2-1
d_gene: -
abundance: -
CDR3nt: TGTGCCAGCTCACCACCGATTAGACTTAAACGTAACAATGAGCAGTTCTTC
CDR3aa: CASSPPIRLKRNNEQFF

v_gene: TRBV9
len: 17
j_gene: TRBJ2-7
d_gene: TRBD2
abundance: -
CDR3nt: TGTGCCAGCAGCGGAGGGGTTATAGCGGGAGGGCCGGGAGAGCAGTACTTC
CDR3aa: CASSGGVIAGGPGEQYF

v_gene: TRBV27
len: 18
j_gene: TRBJ1-6
d_gene: TRBD1
abundance: -
CDR3nt: TGTGCCAGCAGTTTGAGCCAGGGGGCGTTCGCTAGTAATTCACCCCTCCACTTT
CDR3aa: CASSLSQGAFASNSPLHF

v_gene: TRBV30
len: 12
j_gene: TRBJ2-7
d_gene: -
abundance: -
CDR3nt: TGTGCCTGGAGTGTACTCTCGTACGAGCAGTACTTC
CDR3aa: CAWSVLSYEQYF

v_gene: TRBV5-6
len: 13
j_gene: TRBJ1-1
d_gene: -
abundance: -
CDR3nt: TGTGCCAGCAGCCCGGACAGCTACACTGAAGCTTTCTTT
CDR3aa: CASSPDSYTEAFF

v_gene: TRBV6-1
len: 14
j_gene: TRBJ2-7
d_gene: -
abundance: -
CDR3nt: TGTGCCAGCAGTGACGTGGGGAGCTCCTACGAGCAGTACTTC
CDR3aa: CASSDVGSSYEQYF

v_gene: TRBV19
len: 16
j_gene: TRBJ1-1
d_gene: TRBD1
abundance: -
CDR3nt: TGTGCCAGTAGTCAGAAGGGGGACAGGGGGCGGACTGAAGCTTTCTTT
CDR3aa: CASSQKGDRGRTEAFF

v_gene: TRBV7-9
len: 15
j_gene: TRBJ1-5
d_gene: TRBD1
abundance: -
CDR3nt: TGTGCCAGCAGCTTAAATGGACAGGGCAATCAGCCCCAGCATTTT
CDR3aa: CASSLNGQGNQPQHF

v_gene: TRBV5-1
len: 12
j_gene: TRBJ2-7
d_gene: -
abundance: -
CDR3nt: TGCGCCAGCAGGGCGGACAACTACGAGCAGTACTTC
CDR3aa: CASRADNYEQYF

v_gene: TRBV29-1
len: 13
j_gene: TRBJ2-1
d_gene: TRBD2
abundance: -
CDR3nt: TGCAGCGTTGCCACTAGCGCTTACAATGAGCAGTTCTTC
CDR3aa: CSVATSAYNEQFF

v_gene: TRBV5-6
len: 15
j_gene: TRBJ1-5
d_gene: -
abundance: -
CDR3nt: TGTGCCAGCAGCTTGTCAGGGGCCCTTAATCAGCCCCAGCATTTT
CDR3aa: CASSLSGALNQPQHF

v_gene: TRBV18
len: 17
j_gene: TRBJ1-1
d_gene: TRBD1
abundance: -
CDR3nt: TGTGCCAGCTCACCACAGGGACAGGGCCTCATGAACACTGAAGCTTTCTTT
CDR3aa: CASSPQGQGLMNTEAFF

v_gene: TRBV5-1
len: 14
j_gene: TRBJ2-1
d_gene: TRBD2
abundance: -
CDR3nt: TGCGCCAGCAGCTACATAGCGGGAGCTATTGAGCAGTTCTTC
CDR3aa: CASSYIAGAIEQFF

v_gene: TRBV5-4
len: 16
j_gene: TRBJ2-3
d_gene: TRBD2
abundance: -
CDR3nt: TGTGCCAGCAGCTTAGGGACTAGCGGCAGCACAGATACGCAGTATTTT
CDR3aa: CASSLGTSGSTDTQYF

v_gene: TRBV7-2
len: 11
j_gene: TRBJ1-5
d_gene: TRBD1
abundance: -
CDR3nt: TGTATTACAGGGGTCAATCAGCCCCAGCATTTT
CDR3aa: CITGVNQPQHF

v_gene: TRBV5-1
len: 14
j_gene: TRBJ2-1
d_gene: -
abundance: -
CDR3nt: TGCGCCAGCAGCCTTGGAGGGGGCCACAATGAGCAGTTCTTC
CDR3aa: CASSLGGGHNEQFF

v_gene: TRBV6-5
len: 15
j_gene: TRBJ2-7
d_gene: TRBD1
abundance: -
CDR3nt: TGTGCCAGCAGAAACCCGGGACAGGGCCTATGGGAGCAGTACTTC
CDR3aa: CASRNPGQGLWEQYF

v_gene: TRBV11-2
len: 13
j_gene: TRBJ1-1
d_gene: -
abundance: -
CDR3nt: TGTGCCAGCAGCTTAACGCGGTTTACTGAAGCTTTCTTT
CDR3aa: CASSLTRFTEAFF

v_gene: TRBV21-1
len: 14
j_gene: TRBJ2-2
d_gene: -
abundance: once
CDR3nt: TGTGCCAGCGGGGGACAGGGCCTCCCCCGGCAGCTGTTTTTT
CDR3aa: CASGGQGLPRQLFF

v_gene: TRBV19
len: 17
j_gene: TRBJ1-1
d_gene: TRBD1
abundance: -
CDR3nt: TGTGCCAGTAGTAGAACCTACGCAGGGGGCATCAACACTGAAGCTTTCTTT
CDR3aa: CASSRTYAGGINTEAFF

v_gene: TRBV18
len: 15
j_gene: TRBJ2-1
d_gene: TRBD2
abundance: -
CDR3nt: TGTGCCAGCTCACTCCGGGCGGGAGGGCCAAATGAGCAGTTCTTC
CDR3aa: CASSLRAGGPNEQFF

v_gene: TRBV19
len: 14
j_gene: TRBJ2-1
d_gene: -
abundance: few
CDR3nt: TGTGCCAGTAGTGGAGGGGTCCTCGCGGGTGAGCAGTTCTTC
CDR3aa: CASSGGVLAGEQFF

v_gene: TRBV5-1
len: 17
j_gene: TRBJ1-2
d_gene: TRBD1
abundance: -
CDR3nt: TGCGCCAGCAGCTTGGCCTGGGACAGGGATCCTCGCTATGGCTACACCTTC
CDR3aa: CASSLAWDRDPRYGYTF

v_gene: TRBV6-1
len: 15
j_gene: TRBJ2-2
d_gene: TRBD2
abundance: -
CDR3nt: TGTGCCAGCAGGAGTAGCGGGAGCAGTACCGGGGAGCTGTTTTTT
CDR3aa: CASRSSGSSTGELFF

v_gene: TRBV10-1
len: 15
j_gene: TRBJ1-1
d_gene: -
abundance: -
CDR3nt: TGCGCCAGCAGTGAGTCCCCAGGAGGGAACACTGAAGCTTTCTTT
CDR3aa: CASSESPGGNTEAFF

v_gene: TRBV5-6
len: 15
j_gene: TRBJ2-1
d_gene: TRBD2
abundance: -
CDR3nt: TGTGCCAGCAGCTCAATAGCGGGATTTTACAATGAGCAGTTCTTC
CDR3aa: CASSSIAGFYNEQFF

v_gene: TRBV5-5
len: 13
j_gene: TRBJ2-7
d_gene: -
abundance: -
CDR3nt: TGTGCCAGCAGATGGAGGGCTTACTACGAGCAGTACTTC
CDR3aa: CASRWRAYYEQYF

v_gene: TRBV5-6
len: 14
j_gene: TRBJ1-2
d_gene: -
abundance: once
CDR3nt: TGTGCCAGTAGCAGCGGGACCGGAGTATATGGCTACACCTTC
CDR3aa: CASSSGTGVYGYTF

v_gene: TRBV20-1
len: 10
j_gene: TRBJ1-1
d_gene: -
abundance: -
CDR3nt: TGCAGTGCTAGTGCGACGAAGGGGTTCTTT
CDR3aa: CSASATKGFF

v_gene: TRBV7-9
len: 14
j_gene: TRBJ2-1
d_gene: TRBD1
abundance: -
CDR3nt: TGTGCCAGCAGCTTAAGGGGGCAGTTGTTGTGGGAGTTCTTC
CDR3aa: CASSLRGQLLWEFF

v_gene: TRBV14
len: 14
j_gene: TRBJ1-1
d_gene: -
abundance: -
CDR3nt: TGTGCCAGCAGCCAAGATTACACCTACACTGAAGCTTTCTTT
CDR3aa: CASSQDYTYTEAFF

v_gene: TRBV11-2
len: 18
j_gene: TRBJ2-1
d_gene: TRBD2
abundance: once
CDR3nt: TGTGCCAGCAGCTTACCGGGACTAGCGGGACGCGGCTACAATGAGCAGTTCTTC
CDR3aa: CASSLPGLAGRGYNEQFF

v_gene: TRBV7-9
len: 12
j_gene: TRBJ2-1
d_gene: -
abundance: -
CDR3nt: TGTGCCAGCCTATCCCCAAGCGTTGAGCAGTTCTTC
CDR3aa: CASLSPSVEQFF

v_gene: TRBV4-1
len: 17
j_gene: TRBJ1-2
d_gene: TRBD1
abundance: -
CDR3nt: TGCGCCAGCAGCCAAGAGGAAGGGACAGGGGGTCACTATGGCTACACCTTC
CDR3aa: CASSQEEGTGGHYGYTF

v_gene: TRBV19
len: 14
j_gene: TRBJ2-3
d_gene: -
abundance: -
CDR3nt: TGTGCCAGTAGTTTCAGGGCGGTCTTGGATACGCAGTATTTT
CDR3aa: CASSFRAVLDTQYF

v_gene: TRBV5-1
len: 17
j_gene: TRBJ2-1
d_gene: TRBD1
abundance: -
CDR3nt: TGCGCCAGCAGCCGAACCAGGGGGCTGGGGTTTGGCAATGAGCAGTTCTTC
CDR3aa: CASSRTRGLGFGNEQFF